This T cell receptor (beta chain) was recorded in a study of T cells in Graves' hyperthyroidism and ophthalmopathy. The study, taken as a whole, reports: Ophthalmopathy could be told apart from stable hyperthyroidism with a 13 V-J model.

The investigators amplified TCR beta CDR3 regions from RNA transcripts. The primer set for the first-round RT-PCR of the TCR CDR3 was HTBI. One entry per CDR3 protein, called by TCRdb with MiXCR from the multiplex PCR reads. This sample has 550,000 to 800,000 distinct CDR3 sequences, with 16% found just once. This clonotype was counted ten times or more. Its antigen is still unknown. This CDR3 comprises 15 residues. Germline trimming cut 10 bases from V and 6 bases from J; bases unmatched to any gene: 8. The germline V gene encodes CDR1 SNHLY and CDR2 FYNNEI. Sequencing was performed on blood. V and J are TRBV2 and TRBJ2-2, with 13 bases identical to TRBD2. The clonotype originates from a man in his late teens or twenties with Graves' hyperthyroidism. CDR3 amino acids: CATNKGLAGPGELFF. As DNA, the CDR3 is TGTGCCACCAACAAGGGACTAGCGGGACCCGGGGAGCTGTTTTTT.